The clone carrying this TCR beta chain is a singleton in its sample. Germline V gene lookup returns CDR1 MNHEY and CDR2 SVGAGI. V was shortened by 1 base and J by 2 bases, with 5 bases between the two germline ends. The CDR3 extends over 13 amino acids. Donors needed at least one pre-ART PBMC sample plus at least two post-ART samples. This entry belongs to a study of long-term antiretroviral therapy in people with HIV. Looking at the study overall: The 2015 immediate-ART recommendation was preceded by the earliest samples by about a decade.

Running of the v3.0 immunoSEQ assay took place at survey level. Clones were read by immunoSEQ multiplex PCR, and TCRdb kept only the in-frame ones, dropping some. There are about 17,000 clones in the sample; 75% to 85% occur only once, and 7.5% to 9% lies in the top ten. This chain joins TRBV6-5 and TRBJ1-2; D unresolved. The sequencing used unsorted PBMCs, collected at the start of antiretroviral therapy. This receptor was taken from a man aged 25-40 years with HIV. As DNA, the CDR3 is TGTGCCAGCAGTTACTTGGGGAACTATGGCTACACCTTC. Translated, it gives CASSYLGNYGYTF.